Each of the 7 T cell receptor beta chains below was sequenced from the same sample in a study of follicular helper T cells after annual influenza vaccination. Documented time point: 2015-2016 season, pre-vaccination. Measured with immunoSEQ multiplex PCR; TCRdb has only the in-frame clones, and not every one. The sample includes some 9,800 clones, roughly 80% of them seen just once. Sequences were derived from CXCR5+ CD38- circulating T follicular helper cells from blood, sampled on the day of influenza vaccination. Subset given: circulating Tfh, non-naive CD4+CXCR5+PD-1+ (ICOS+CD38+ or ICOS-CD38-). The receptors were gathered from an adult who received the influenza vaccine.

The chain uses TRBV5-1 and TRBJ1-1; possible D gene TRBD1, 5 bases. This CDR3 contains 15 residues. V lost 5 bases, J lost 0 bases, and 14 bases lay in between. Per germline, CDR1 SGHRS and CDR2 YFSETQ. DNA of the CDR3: TGCGCCAGCAGGAGGGACGGATATATGAACACTGAAGCTTTCTTT. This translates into CASRRDGYMNTEAFF.

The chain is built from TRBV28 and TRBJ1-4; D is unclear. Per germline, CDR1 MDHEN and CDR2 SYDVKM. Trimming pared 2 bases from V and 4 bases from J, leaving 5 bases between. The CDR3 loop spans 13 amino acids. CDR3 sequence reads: CASSLNINEKLFF. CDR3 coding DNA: TGTGCCAGCAGTTTAAACATTAATGAAAAACTGTTTTTT.

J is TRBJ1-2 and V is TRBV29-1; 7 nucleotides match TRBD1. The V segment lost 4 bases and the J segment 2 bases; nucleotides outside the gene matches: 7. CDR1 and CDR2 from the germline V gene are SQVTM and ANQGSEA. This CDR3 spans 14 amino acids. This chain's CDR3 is CSVARDSLNYGYTF. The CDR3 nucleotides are TGCAGCGTTGCCCGGGACAGTTTAAACTATGGCTACACCTTC.

CDR3 in amino acids: CASSISPRGANTEAFF. CDR3 coding DNA: TGTGCCAGTAGTATATCCCCACGAGGGGCGAACACTGAAGCTTTCTTT. The J gene is TRBJ1-1, the V gene TRBV19; D possibly corresponds to TRBD1 (5 bases). V was shortened by 2 bases and J by 1 base, with 14 bases between the two germline ends. Germline values: CDR1 LNHDA, CDR2 SQIVND (reference sequence). This CDR3 is built from 16 residues.

CDR3 coding DNA: TGTGCCAGCAGTGAAACGCAAGCGGGTATTGAAAAACTGTTTTTT. Its translation is CASSETQAGIEKLFF. J is TRBJ1-4 and V is TRBV2; D is ambiguous. The CDR3 totals 15 residues. Trimming removed 2 bases at V and 7 bases at J, with 14 bases between. Per the germline V gene, CDR1 is SNHLY and CDR2 is FYNNEI.

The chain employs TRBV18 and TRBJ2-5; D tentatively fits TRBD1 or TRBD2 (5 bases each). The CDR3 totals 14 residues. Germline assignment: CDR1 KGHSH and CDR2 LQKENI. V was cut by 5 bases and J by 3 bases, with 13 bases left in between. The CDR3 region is CASSAGTWKETQYF. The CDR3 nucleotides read TGTGCCAGCTCAGCCGGGACCTGGAAAGAGACCCAGTACTTC.

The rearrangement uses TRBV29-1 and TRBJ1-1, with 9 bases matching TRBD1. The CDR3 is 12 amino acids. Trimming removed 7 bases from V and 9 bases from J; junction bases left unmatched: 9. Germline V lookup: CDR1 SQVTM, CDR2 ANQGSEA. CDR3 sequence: CSADRGRTQAFF. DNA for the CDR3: TGCAGCGCTGACAGGGGGAGAACACAAGCTTTCTTT.